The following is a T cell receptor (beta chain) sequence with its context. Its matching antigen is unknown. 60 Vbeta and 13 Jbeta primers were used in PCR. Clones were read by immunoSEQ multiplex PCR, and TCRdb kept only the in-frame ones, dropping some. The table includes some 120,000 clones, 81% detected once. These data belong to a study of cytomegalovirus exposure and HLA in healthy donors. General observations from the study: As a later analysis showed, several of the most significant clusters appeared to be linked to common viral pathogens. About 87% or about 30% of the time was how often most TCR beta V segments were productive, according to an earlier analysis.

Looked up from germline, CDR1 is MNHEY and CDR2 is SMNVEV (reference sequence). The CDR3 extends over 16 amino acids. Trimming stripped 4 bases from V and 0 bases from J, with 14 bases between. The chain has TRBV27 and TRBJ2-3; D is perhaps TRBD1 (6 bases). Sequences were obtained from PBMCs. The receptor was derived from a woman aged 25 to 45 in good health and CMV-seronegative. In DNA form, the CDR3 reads TGTGCCAGCAGTTCTCTAGGGACACGTAGCACAGATACGCAGTATTTT. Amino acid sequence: CASSSLGTRSTDTQYF.